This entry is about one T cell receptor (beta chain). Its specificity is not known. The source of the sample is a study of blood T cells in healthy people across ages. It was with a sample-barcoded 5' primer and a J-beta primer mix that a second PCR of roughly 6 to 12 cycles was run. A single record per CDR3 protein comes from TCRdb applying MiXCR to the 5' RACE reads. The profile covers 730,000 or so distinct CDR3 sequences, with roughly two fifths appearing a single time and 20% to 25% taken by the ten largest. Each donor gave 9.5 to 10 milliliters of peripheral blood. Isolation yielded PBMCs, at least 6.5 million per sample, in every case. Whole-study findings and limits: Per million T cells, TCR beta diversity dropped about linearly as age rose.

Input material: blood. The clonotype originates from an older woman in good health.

The DNA of the CDR3 is TGCAGTGCTAGCACAGACAATCAGCCCCAGCATTTT. This translates into CSASTDNQPQHF. The genes are TRBV20-1 and TRBJ1-5; no clear D gene. This CDR3 is 12 amino acids long. V was pared by 3 bases and J by 3 bases, with 6 bases between. CDR1 and CDR2 from the germline V gene are DFQATT and SNEGSKA (reference sequence).